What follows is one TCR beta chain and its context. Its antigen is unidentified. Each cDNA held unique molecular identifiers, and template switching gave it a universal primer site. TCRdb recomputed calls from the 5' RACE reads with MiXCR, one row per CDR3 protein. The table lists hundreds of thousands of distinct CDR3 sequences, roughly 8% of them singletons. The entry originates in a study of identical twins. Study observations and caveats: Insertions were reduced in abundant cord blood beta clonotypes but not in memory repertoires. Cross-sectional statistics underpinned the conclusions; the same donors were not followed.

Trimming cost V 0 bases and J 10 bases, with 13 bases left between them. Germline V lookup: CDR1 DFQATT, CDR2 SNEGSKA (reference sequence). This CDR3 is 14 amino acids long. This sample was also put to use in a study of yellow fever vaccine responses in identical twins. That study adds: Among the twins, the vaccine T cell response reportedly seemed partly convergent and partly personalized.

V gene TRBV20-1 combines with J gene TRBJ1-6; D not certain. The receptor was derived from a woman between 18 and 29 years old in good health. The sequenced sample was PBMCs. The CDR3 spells CSARESEAGSPLHF. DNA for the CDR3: TGCAGTGCTAGAGAATCGGAGGCCGGGTCACCCCTCCACTTT.